The TCR beta chain under discussion was sequenced for a study of human T cells and chemical hapten exposure. Study outcomes and limitations: DPC sensitization did not alter TCRs above 1 in 1000 frequency.

The length of the CDR3 is 15 residues. From germline, CDR1 is MGHRA and CDR2 YSYEKL. V dropped 0 bases and J dropped 1 base, with 7 bases sitting between them. The time point denotes: healthy volunteer bleed at 6 weeks. Before extraction, the whole blood was not fractionated, and total RNA was taken from it. On this clonotype itself: As yet, its antigen is unknown.

Each cDNA molecule in the library carried unique molecular identifiers. How the authors handled the data: Samples contained a median of 95,638 TCRs, with a range of about 23,224 to 700,000. TCRdb redid the calling of the RACE reads with MiXCR, one entry per CDR3 protein. These V and J calls originate from TCRdb's pipeline instead of the authors' own analysis. This sample has more than 75,000 distinct CDR3 sequences; roughly 8.7% occur once, and the top ten carry 1.5%. The clonotype comes from a male donor in good health. Some clones in this sample may be carry-over from other donors' samples. Sequenced sample: whole blood. This chain links TRBV4-1 with TRBJ2-1; D is undetermined. The CDR3 DNA sequence: TGCGCCAGCAGCCAAGAGGTGGGGTCCTACAATGAGCAGTTCTTC. Residues: CASSQEVGSYNEQFF.